Each of the 5 T cell receptor beta chains below was sequenced from the same sample in a study of CD8+ T cells in alopecia areata. RNA, once extracted, was reverse transcribed into cDNA for use as the sequencing template. Measured with immunoSEQ multiplex PCR; TCRdb has only the in-frame clones, and not every one. This sample has roughly 150,000 clones, with 54% found just once. Treatment denoted: oral pan-JAK inhibitor, 5-10 mg twice daily. Sample: CD8+ T cells sorted from blood, taken at week 4, from a patient treated with tofacitinib. The receptors stem from a human donor with alopecia areata.

The rearrangement joins TRBV29-1 to TRBJ1-2, with TRBD1 matching over 8 bases. The V segment lost 7 bases and the J segment 3 bases; nucleotides outside the gene matches: 10. From germline, CDR1 is SQVTM and CDR2 ANQGSEA. The CDR3 has 14 residues. The CDR3 spells CSAEATGADYGYTF. DNA for the CDR3: TGCAGCGCCGAGGCGACAGGGGCCGACTATGGCTACACCTTC.

The rearrangement uses TRBV29-1 and TRBJ2-2; 13 nucleotides agree with TRBD2. Trimming cost V 3 bases and J 1 base; bases outside gene matches: 5. CDR1 and CDR2 (germline): SQVTM, ANQGSEA. This CDR3 is 17 amino acids long. The CDR3 sequence is CSVDSGTSGENTGELFF. CDR3 bases: TGCAGCGTTGACTCCGGGACTAGCGGGGAGAACACCGGGGAGCTGTTTTTT.

The rearrangement uses TRBV4-2 and TRBJ1-4; possibly TRBD1 for D (5 bases). The germline gives CDR1 LGHNA, CDR2 YNFKEQ. V was shortened by 4 bases and J by 6 bases, with 15 bases between the two germline ends. CDR3 length equals 15 residues. CDR3 sequence (DNA): TGTGCCAGCAGCCCGTCGTCCAGGGAGTATGAAAAACTGTTTTTT. Translation: CASSPSSREYEKLFF.

Only a few counts were recorded for this clone. This chain joins TRBV29-1 and TRBJ1-2; TRBD1 is a possible D gene (5 bases). The CDR3 sequence is 14 residues long. Germline CDR1 is SQVTM and CDR2 is ANQGSEA. The V end was cut by 0 bases, the J end by 7 bases, with 15 bases between. The CDR3 here is CSVEDPDLRGGYTF. DNA for the CDR3: TGCAGCGTTGAAGACCCGGACCTTAGGGGTGGCTACACCTTC.

There are a few counts of this clone. This chain connects TRBV4-3 to TRBJ2-3; D unclear. V was trimmed by 5 bases and J by 0 bases, leaving 18 bases between them. Germline V lookup: CDR1 LGHNA, CDR2 YSLEER. CDR3 length: 17 amino acids. CDR3 in DNA: TGCGCCAGCAGCTCCCCCGGCCTGTGGAGTAGCACAGATACGCAGTATTTT. Translation: CASSSPGLWSSTDTQYF.